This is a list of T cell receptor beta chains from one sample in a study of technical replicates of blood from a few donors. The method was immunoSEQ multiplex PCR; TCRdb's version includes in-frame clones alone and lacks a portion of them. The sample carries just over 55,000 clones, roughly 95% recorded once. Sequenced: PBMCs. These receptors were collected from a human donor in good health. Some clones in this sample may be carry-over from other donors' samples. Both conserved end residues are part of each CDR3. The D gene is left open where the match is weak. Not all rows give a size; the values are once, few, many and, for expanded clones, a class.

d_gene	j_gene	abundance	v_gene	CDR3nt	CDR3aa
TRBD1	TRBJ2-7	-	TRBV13	TGCGCCAGCAGCCAAACCCCCGGGACAGGCTACGAGCAGTACTTC	CASSQTPGTGYEQYF
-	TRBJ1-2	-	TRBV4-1	TGCGCCAGCAGCCAAGACAGGGTGTATGGCTACACCTTC	CASSQDRVYGYTF
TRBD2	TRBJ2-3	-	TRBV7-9	TGTGCCAGCAGCTCCCCGGGACTAGCGGGACCTAGGACAGATACGCAGTATTTT	CASSSPGLAGPRTDTQYF
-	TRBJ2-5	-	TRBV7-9	TGTGCCAGCAGCCCTAGTATGGACACCAACCAAGAGACCCAGTACTTC	CASSPSMDTNQETQYF
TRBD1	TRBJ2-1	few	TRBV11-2	TGTGCCAGCAGCCCTACAGGGGTCTGGCGGAATGAGCAGTTCTTC	CASSPTGVWRNEQFF
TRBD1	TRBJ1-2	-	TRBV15	TGTGCCACCAGCAGGGGGGGACAGGCGAACTATGGCTACACCTTC	CATSRGGQANYGYTF
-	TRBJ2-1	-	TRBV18	TGTGCCAGCTCGGGGAGCTCCTACAATGAGCAGTTCTTC	CASSGSSYNEQFF
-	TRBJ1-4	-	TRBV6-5	TGTGCCAGCAGACTAGACAGGTCTAATGAAAAACTGTTTTTT	CASRLDRSNEKLFF
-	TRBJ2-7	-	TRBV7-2	TGTGCCAGCAGCTTAGTTAGTCCTCCCTACGAGCAGTACTTC	CASSLVSPPYEQYF
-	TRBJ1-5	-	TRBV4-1	TGCGCCAGCAGCCAAGCGCAGGAAAGCAATCAGCCCCAGCATTTT	CASSQAQESNQPQHF
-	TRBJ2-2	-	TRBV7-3	TGTGCCAGCAGCTTCGGTCTGGCGGGGCAGAACACCGGGGAGCTGTTTTTT	CASSFGLAGQNTGELFF
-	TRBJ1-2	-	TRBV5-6	TGTGCCAGCAGCTTGCGTCAGGCATTTGGCTACACCTTC	CASSLRQAFGYTF
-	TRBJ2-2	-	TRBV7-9	TGTGCCAGCAGCGTTAGCAAAACCGGGGAGCTGTTTTTT	CASSVSKTGELFF
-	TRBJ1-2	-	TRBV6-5	TGTGCCAGCAGGATGGGGGGAAACTATGGCTACACCTTC	CASRMGGNYGYTF
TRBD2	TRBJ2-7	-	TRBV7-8	TGTGCCAGCAGCTTAGGTTTATCACGGGAGGGCGAGCAGTACTTC	CASSLGLSREGEQYF
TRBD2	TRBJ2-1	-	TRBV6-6	TGTGCCAGCAGTCCCGTTAGCGGGAGGGCCAACAATGAGCAGTTCTTC	CASSPVSGRANNEQFF
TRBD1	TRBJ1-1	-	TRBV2	TGTGCCAGCTCACCGATCGGACAGGGTAACACTGAAGCTTTCTTT	CASSPIGQGNTEAFF
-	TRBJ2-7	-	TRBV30	TGTGCCTGGAACGCCCCCGGGAGTTACGAGCAGTACTTC	CAWNAPGSYEQYF
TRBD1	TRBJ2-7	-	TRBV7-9	TGTGCCAGCAGCTTAAATCCCGGGACAGTCTACGAGCAGTACTTC	CASSLNPGTVYEQYF
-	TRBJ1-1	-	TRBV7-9	TGTGCCAGCACCCACAGTGGGCGCGTGAACACTGAAGCTTTCTTT	CASTHSGRVNTEAFF
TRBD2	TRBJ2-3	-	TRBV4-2	TGTGCCAGCAGCCAAGCAGCGGGGGGGCAGGGAGATACGCAGTATTTT	CASSQAAGGQGDTQYF
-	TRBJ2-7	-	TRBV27	TGTGCCAGCAGTTTTCGGGGGGCTGGTTTCTACGAGCAGTACTTC	CASSFRGAGFYEQYF
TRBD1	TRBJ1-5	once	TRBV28	TGTGCCAGCTCGGGGGGAGGGACAGGCCGCGAGCCCCAGCATTTT	CASSGGGTGREPQHF
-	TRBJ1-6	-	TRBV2	TGTGCCAGCACCCGACAGGAGAATTCACCCCTCCACTTT	CASTRQENSPLHF
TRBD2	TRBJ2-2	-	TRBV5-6	TGTGCCAGCAGCACGGGACTAGCGGGAAAAGGGGCCGGGGAGCTGTTTTTT	CASSTGLAGKGAGELFF
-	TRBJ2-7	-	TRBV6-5	TGTGCCAGCAGGACCCCAGGGTATGACGAGCAGTACTTC	CASRTPGYDEQYF
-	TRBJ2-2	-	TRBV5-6	TGTGCCAGCAGCTTGGCCGACAGGAACACCGGGGAGCTGTTTTTT	CASSLADRNTGELFF
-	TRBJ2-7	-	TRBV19	TGTGCCAGTAGTATAGAGGGGGGACGTTACGAGCAGTACTTC	CASSIEGGRYEQYF
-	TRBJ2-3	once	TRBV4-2	TGTGCCAGCAGCCCCTCCGATCTGCTGACTAGCACAGATACGCAGTATTTT	CASSPSDLLTSTDTQYF
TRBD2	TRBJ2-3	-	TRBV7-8	TGTGCCAGCAGCCAGGGGACTAGTCCTACCATTGGCACAGATACGCAGTATTTT	CASSQGTSPTIGTDTQYF